The 10 T cell receptor beta chains in this list originate from one sample, sequenced in a study of T cell responses to AZD1222 COVID-19 vaccine. Only in-frame clones appear in the TCRdb table, and some are missing; sequencing was by immunoSEQ multiplex PCR. The data show tens of thousands of clones, about 90% seen once. Sequenced here: peripheral blood, sampled on day 0 of AZD1222 vaccination. The receptors were sampled from an adult in good health.

The sample holds one count of this clone. The sample carries other DNA sequences with the same CDR3. The chain has TRBV30 and TRBJ1-4; a possible D gene is TRBD1 (5 bases). Germline CDR1 is GTSNPN and CDR2 is SVGIG (reference sequence). V was clipped by 0 bases and J by 6 bases, with 8 bases between them. The CDR3 spans 13 residues. CDR3 loop: CAWSVGPYEKLFF. The CDR3 bases are TGTGCCTGGAGTGTGGGGCCCTATGAAAAACTGTTTTTT.

The V and J genes are TRBV11-2 and TRBJ2-3, with D possibly being TRBD2 (6 bases). The germline V gene encodes CDR1 SGHAT and CDR2 FQNNGV. V gave up 1 base and J gave up 7 bases, with 15 bases separating them. CDR3 length: 15 amino acids. CDR3 coding DNA: TGTGCCAGCAGCTTAGGGCGGGGCAGTCAGAATACGCAGTATTTT. It encodes CASSLGRGSQNTQYF.

In its sample, this clone was seen many times. This chain uses TRBV28 with TRBJ1-1; no firm D call. The CDR3 runs to 15 residues. Looked up from germline, CDR1 is MDHEN and CDR2 is SYDVKM. V was shortened by 5 bases and J by 6 bases, with 19 bases between the two germline ends. Here the CDR3 DNA reads TGTGCCAGCAGTGTGGTGGCGGAGGGTAAGCCTGAAGCTTTCTTT. This codes for CASSVVAEGKPEAFF.

The chain combines TRBV19 with TRBJ2-3; no reliable D call. Germline CDR1 and CDR2: LNHDA and SQIVND (reference sequence). V dropped 3 bases and J dropped 5 bases, with 9 bases sitting between them. The CDR3 is made up of 13 amino acids. The CDR3 bases are TGTGCCAGTAGTATCGGCCGTGGAGATACGCAGTATTTT. Amino acid sequence: CASSIGRGDTQYF.

The rearrangement uses TRBV5-6 and TRBJ1-5; 9 bases line up with TRBD1. The J segment lost 6 bases and the V segment lost 4 bases, leaving 5 bases of the junction unmatched. The CDR3 runs 14 residues. CDR1 and CDR2 (germline): SGHDT, YYEEEE. CDR3 residues: CASSKQGAGQPQHF. CDR3 in DNA: TGTGCCAGCAGCAAACAGGGGGCCGGTCAGCCCCAGCATTTT.

This clone was seen a handful of times. The CDR3 DNA reads TGCGCCAGCAGGATTCGACAGGGGAAAGAGACCCAGTACTTC. It specifies CASRIRQGKETQYF. The gene calls are TRBV4-1 and TRBJ2-5, with 8 bases that match TRBD1. CDR1 and CDR2 from the germline V gene are MGHRA and YSYEKL. This CDR3 has 14 residues. V lost 6 bases and J lost 3; bases outside the gene matches: 6.

This clone was found a few times. The chain recombines TRBV7-8 with TRBJ2-5, with a tentative D call TRBD1 (6 bases). This CDR3 contains 16 residues. Germline values: CDR1 SGHVS, CDR2 FQNEAQ. V gave up 0 bases and J gave up 5 bases, with 16 bases separating them. The chain's CDR3 is CASSLAGRGRSETQYF. As DNA, the CDR3 is TGTGCCAGCAGCTTAGCAGGCAGGGGCCGGTCGGAGACCCAGTACTTC.

The rearrangement links TRBV4-2 to TRBJ2-1, with 11 positions matching TRBD2. The V gene's germline CDR1 is LGHNA and CDR2 YNFKEQ. This CDR3 spans 15 amino acids. J lost 2 bases, V lost 4 bases, and 1 base had no gene match. The CDR3: CASSLAGGPYNEQFF. The CDR3 DNA follows: TGTGCCAGCAGCCTAGCGGGGGGGCCCTACAATGAGCAGTTCTTC.

V usage is TRBV2 and J usage is TRBJ2-1; 13 bases agree with TRBD2. J lost 7 bases, V lost 4 bases, and 4 bases had no gene match. The CDR3 sequence is 15 residues long. Germline V CDR1 and CDR2: SNHLY, FYNNEI. CDR3 bases: TGTGCCAGCAGTGCACTAGCGGGGGGGCGAAATGAGCAGTTCTTC. It specifies CASSALAGGRNEQFF.

The chain couples TRBV5-8 to TRBJ1-4; D unresolved. Germline CDR1 SGHTS, CDR2 YDEGEE. This CDR3 is 15 amino acids long. Trimming cost V 2 bases and J 2 bases, with 10 bases left between them. The CDR3 region is CASSFQRATNEKLFF. CDR3 in DNA: TGTGCCAGCAGCTTCCAGAGAGCTACTAATGAAAAACTGTTTTTT.